A selection of T cell receptor beta chains follows, all from one sample in a study of T cells in Graves' hyperthyroidism and ophthalmopathy. TCRdb recomputed calls from the multiplex PCR reads with MiXCR, one row per CDR3 protein. The sample includes about 180,000 distinct CDR3 sequences, about a sixth of them seen just once. Sequencing input: blood. These receptors came from a woman aged 50 to 60 with Graves' hyperthyroidism. CDR3s include the opening cysteine and the closing phenylalanine or tryptophan. D genes are given only for firm matches. The listing skips clone size in some rows; elsewhere it reads once, few, many or a size class.

CDR3nt,CDR3aa,d_gene,j_gene,abundance,v_gene
TGTGCCAGCAGCTTAGACGGACAGTACAATGAGCAGTTCTTC,CASSLDGQYNEQFF,NA,TRBJ2-1,many,TRBV7-2
TGTGCCAGCAGCACAGGACAGGGGGAGAACACTGAAGCTTTCTTT,CASSTGQGENTEAFF,TRBD1,TRBJ1-1,NA,TRBV7-9
TGTGCCAGCAGCTCTAGTGGGCGGTCCTACGAGCAGTACTTC,CASSSSGRSYEQYF,NA,TRBJ2-7,many,TRBV7-9
TGTGCCAGCAGTTTGGGCGGGGGGTCCTACGAGCAGTACTTC,CASSLGGGSYEQYF,TRBD2,TRBJ2-7,many,TRBV7-9
TGTGCCTGGAGTAGCTCAGATACGCAGTATTTT,CAWSSSDTQYF,NA,TRBJ2-3,NA,TRBV30
TGCGCCAGCAGCCAAGATGAAAGCGGCTACGAGCAGTACTTC,CASSQDESGYEQYF,NA,TRBJ2-7,NA,TRBV4-1
TGTGCCAGTAGTAGGCCGGGAGCGGCCACCTACGAGCAGTACTTC,CASSRPGAATYEQYF,NA,TRBJ2-7,few,TRBV19
TGTGCCAGCAGGCCAACCGGGACAGGGGGTTACGAGCAGTACTTC,CASRPTGTGGYEQYF,TRBD1,TRBJ2-7,many,TRBV6-2/TRBV6-3
TGCGCCAGCAGAAACATGAACACTGAAGCTTTCTTT,CASRNMNTEAFF,NA,TRBJ1-1,many,TRBV10-2
TGTGCCAGCAGCCAAGACAGGGCCCTCCACTTT,CASSQDRALHF,NA,TRBJ1-6,NA,TRBV3-1
TGCAGTGCTGGAGCCGCGGGGCTTGGCTACACCTTC,CSAGAAGLGYTF,NA,TRBJ1-2,many,TRBV20-1
TGTGCCAGCAGTTTACGGACAGGGGGCTATGGCTACACCTTC,CASSLRTGGYGYTF,TRBD1,TRBJ1-2,many,TRBV28
TGTGCCAGCTCACCTAACAGGGACGTTGGCTACACCTTC,CASSPNRDVGYTF,NA,TRBJ1-2,few,TRBV18
TGTGCCAGCAGCCGAACGACGGGTTACGAGCAGTACTTC,CASSRTTGYEQYF,NA,TRBJ2-7,NA,TRBV7-2
TGTGCCAGCACCTCAGGGATTTCCTACGAGCAGTACTTC,CASTSGISYEQYF,NA,TRBJ2-7,NA,TRBV6-2/TRBV6-3
TGTGCCAGCAGCCCCTATAGGGGGGGGACAGCGAGGGTGAACACTGAAGCTTTCTTT,CASSPYRGGTARVNTEAFF,TRBD1,TRBJ1-1,many,TRBV7-2
TGTGCCAGCAGCTCCCTCGGGGTCGATGAGCAGTTCTTC,CASSSLGVDEQFF,NA,TRBJ2-1,many,TRBV13
TGTGCCAGCAGTGAAGCAGTAGAGGGGTCGGGCGGCGGCTACACCTTC,CASSEAVEGSGGGYTF,NA,TRBJ1-2,many,TRBV2
TGTGCCAGCAGCGGACAGGGGGCCTACGAGCAGTACTTC,CASSGQGAYEQYF,TRBD1,TRBJ2-7,many,TRBV9
TGTGCCAGCAGCTCCCCCAGGGTCGCAACCTACGAGCAGTACTTC,CASSSPRVATYEQYF,NA,TRBJ2-7,many,TRBV11-2
TGCAGCGTTGGAATGAGCAATCAGCCCCAGCATTTT,CSVGMSNQPQHF,NA,TRBJ1-5,many,TRBV29-1
TGTGCCAGCAGTTTTAGCGGGAGTCAGCCGTTCTTC,CASSFSGSQPFF,TRBD2,TRBJ2-1,many,TRBV27
TGTGCCAGCAGCGAAGGGGGCTCGAGGGAGACCCAGTACTTC,CASSEGGSRETQYF,TRBD1,TRBJ2-5,many,TRBV9
TGTGCCAGCAGCTTTGAGGACAGGGCTACCCCCTATGGCTACACCTTC,CASSFEDRATPYGYTF,TRBD1,TRBJ1-2,many,TRBV7-8
TGTGCCAGCAGCTTAGACGGGACTAGCGTATTCAATGAGCAGTTCTTC,CASSLDGTSVFNEQFF,TRBD2,TRBJ2-1,many,TRBV7-2
TGTGCCAGCAGCCGTGGGCGGGTTGGGGATGAGCAGTTCTTC,CASSRGRVGDEQFF,NA,TRBJ2-1,NA,TRBV3-1
TGTGCCAGTAGTACCCCAGACAGGGTTTCACAGCCCCAGCATTTT,CASSTPDRVSQPQHF,TRBD1,TRBJ1-5,NA,TRBV19
TGTGCCAGCAGCCCTCTGGACAGGGTCAATCAGCCCCAGCATTTT,CASSPLDRVNQPQHF,TRBD1,TRBJ1-5,many,TRBV9
TGTGCCAGCAGCCAAGGACCGAGCCCAGAGCATGGCTACACCTTC,CASSQGPSPEHGYTF,NA,TRBJ1-2,many,TRBV3-1
TGTGCCAGCGCTTACAGGGAATTCGGCTACACCTTC,CASAYREFGYTF,NA,TRBJ1-2,many,TRBV28
TGTGCCAGCAGCCAAGGACTAGCGGGGGGACTACTCCAAGAGACCCAGTACTTC,CASSQGLAGGLLQETQYF,TRBD2,TRBJ2-5,many,TRBV3-1
TGTGCCAGCAGCTTAACGCAGGGTTGGACAGATACGCAGTATTTT,CASSLTQGWTDTQYF,NA,TRBJ2-3,many,TRBV11-2
TGCAGTGCCCTGGATAACCTGGGGGGAGCTTTCTTT,CSALDNLGGAFF,NA,TRBJ1-1,many,TRBV20-1
TGTGCCAGCATGGAGCACTCGAACACCGGGGAGCTGTTTTTT,CASMEHSNTGELFF,NA,TRBJ2-2,NA,TRBV28
TGTGCCAGCAGTACAGGGGACTATGGCTACACCTTC,CASSTGDYGYTF,TRBD1,TRBJ1-2,many,TRBV12-3/TRBV12-4
TGTGCCAGCAGCGGATCGTTGGGCTATGGCTACACCTTC,CASSGSLGYGYTF,NA,TRBJ1-2,many,TRBV9
TGTGCCAGCAGCCCCTTGGGCAGGGCGAAGGGCGCTGAAGCTTTCTTT,CASSPLGRAKGAEAFF,NA,TRBJ1-1,once,TRBV5-4
TGTGCCAGCAGTCCCTGGACAGGGGGATATGGCTACACCTTC,CASSPWTGGYGYTF,TRBD1,TRBJ1-2,many,TRBV6-1
TGTGCCAGCAGCCTACCGGGACTAGCGGGGGGGCCTCGCGGCGGGGAGCTGTTTTTT,CASSLPGLAGGPRGGELFF,TRBD2,TRBJ2-2,NA,TRBV3-1